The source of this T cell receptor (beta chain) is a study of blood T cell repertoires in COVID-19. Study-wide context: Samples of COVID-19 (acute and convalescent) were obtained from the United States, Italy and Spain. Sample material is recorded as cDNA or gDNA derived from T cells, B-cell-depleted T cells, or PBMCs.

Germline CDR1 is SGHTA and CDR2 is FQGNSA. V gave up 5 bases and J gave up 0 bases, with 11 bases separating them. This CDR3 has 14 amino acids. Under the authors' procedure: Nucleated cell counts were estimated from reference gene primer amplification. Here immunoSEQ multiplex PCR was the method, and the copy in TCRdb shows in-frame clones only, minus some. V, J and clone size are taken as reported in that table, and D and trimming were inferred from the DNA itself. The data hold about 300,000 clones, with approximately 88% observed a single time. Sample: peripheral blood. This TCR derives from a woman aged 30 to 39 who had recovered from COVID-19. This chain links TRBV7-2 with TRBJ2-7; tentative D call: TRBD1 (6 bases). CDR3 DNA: TGTGCCAGCAGCCGTGGACAGAACTCCTACGAGCAGTACTTC. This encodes CASSRGQNSYEQYF. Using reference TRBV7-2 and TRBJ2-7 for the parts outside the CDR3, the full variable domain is GAGVSQSPSNKVTEKGKDVELRCDPISGHTALYWYRQSLGQGLEFLIYFQGNSAPDKSGLPSDRFSAERTGGSVSTLTIQRTQQEDSAVYLCASSRGQNSYEQYFGPGTRLTVT.